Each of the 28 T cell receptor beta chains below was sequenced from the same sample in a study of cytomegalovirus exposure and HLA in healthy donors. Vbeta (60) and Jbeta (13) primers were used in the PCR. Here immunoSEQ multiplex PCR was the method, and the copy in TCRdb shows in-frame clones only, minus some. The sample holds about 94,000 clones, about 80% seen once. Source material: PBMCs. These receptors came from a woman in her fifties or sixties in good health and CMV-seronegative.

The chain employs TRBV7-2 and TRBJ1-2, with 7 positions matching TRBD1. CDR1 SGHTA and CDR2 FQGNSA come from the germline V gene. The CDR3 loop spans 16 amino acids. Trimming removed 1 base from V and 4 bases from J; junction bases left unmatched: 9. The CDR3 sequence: CASSLGGTGQFYGYTF. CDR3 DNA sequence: TGTGCCAGCAGCTTAGGAGGGACGGGACAGTTCTATGGCTACACCTTC.

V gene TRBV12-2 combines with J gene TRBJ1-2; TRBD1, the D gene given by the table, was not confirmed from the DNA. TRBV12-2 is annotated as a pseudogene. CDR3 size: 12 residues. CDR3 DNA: TGTGCAAGTCGCGACAGACAGGGTGGTTGCACCTTC. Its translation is CASRDRQGGCTF.

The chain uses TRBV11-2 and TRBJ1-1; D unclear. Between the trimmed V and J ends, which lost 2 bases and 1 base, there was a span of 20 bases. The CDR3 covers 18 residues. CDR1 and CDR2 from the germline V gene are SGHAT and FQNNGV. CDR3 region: CASSLFGPRILGNTEAFF. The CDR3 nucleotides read TGTGCCAGCAGCTTATTTGGCCCGAGGATTCTGGGGAACACTGAAGCTTTCTTT.

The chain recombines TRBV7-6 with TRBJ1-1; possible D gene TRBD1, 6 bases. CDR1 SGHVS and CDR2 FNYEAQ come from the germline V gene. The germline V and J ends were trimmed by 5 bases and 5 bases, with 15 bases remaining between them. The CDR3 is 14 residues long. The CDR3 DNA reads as TGTGCCAGCAGCCCCCAGGGGCGCCGGACTGAAGCTTTCTTT. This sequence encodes CASSPQGRRTEAFF.

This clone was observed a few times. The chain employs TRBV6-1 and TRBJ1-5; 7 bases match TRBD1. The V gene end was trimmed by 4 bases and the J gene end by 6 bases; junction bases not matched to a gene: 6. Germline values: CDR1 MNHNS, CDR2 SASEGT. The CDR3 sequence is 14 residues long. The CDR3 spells CASSVGRGVQPQHF. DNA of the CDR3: TGTGCCAGCAGTGTTGGCAGGGGGGTTCAGCCCCAGCATTTT.

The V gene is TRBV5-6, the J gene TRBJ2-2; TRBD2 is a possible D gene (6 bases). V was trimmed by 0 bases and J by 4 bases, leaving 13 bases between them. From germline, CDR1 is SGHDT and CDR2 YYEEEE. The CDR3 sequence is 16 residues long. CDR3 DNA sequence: TGTGCCAGCAGCTTGGGGGGGGTGATGAGCACCGGGGAGCTGTTTTTT. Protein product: CASSLGGVMSTGELFF.

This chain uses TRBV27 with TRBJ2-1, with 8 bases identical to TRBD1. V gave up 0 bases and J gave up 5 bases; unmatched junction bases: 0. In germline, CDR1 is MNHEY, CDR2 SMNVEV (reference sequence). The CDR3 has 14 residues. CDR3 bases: TGTGCCAGCAGTTTATCGACAGGGGACAATGAGCAGTTCTTC. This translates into CASSLSTGDNEQFF.

This CDR3 is CASSLDSGRSYEQYF. CDR3 nucleotides: TGTGCCAGCAGCTTGGATAGCGGACGCTCCTACGAGCAGTACTTC. This chain joins TRBV7-2 and TRBJ2-7, with D perhaps matching TRBD2 (6 bases). There are 15 residues in the CDR3. CDR1 SGHTA and CDR2 FQGNSA come from the germline V gene. Trimming took off 3 bases at V and 0 bases at J, with 12 bases between the two ends.

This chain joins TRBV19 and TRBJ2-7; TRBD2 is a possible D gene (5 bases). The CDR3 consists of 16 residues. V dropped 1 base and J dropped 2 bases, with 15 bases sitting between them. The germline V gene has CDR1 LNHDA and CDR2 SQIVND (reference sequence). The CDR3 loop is CASSIALSGTTYEQYF. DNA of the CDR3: TGTGCCAGTAGTATAGCCCTGAGCGGCACTACCTACGAGCAGTACTTC.

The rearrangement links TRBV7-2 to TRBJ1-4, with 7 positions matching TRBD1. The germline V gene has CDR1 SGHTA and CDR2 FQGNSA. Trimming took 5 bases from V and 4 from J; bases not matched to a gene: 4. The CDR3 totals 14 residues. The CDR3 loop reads CASSTRQGNEKLFF. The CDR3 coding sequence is TGTGCCAGCAGCACTCGACAGGGTAATGAAAAACTGTTTTTT.

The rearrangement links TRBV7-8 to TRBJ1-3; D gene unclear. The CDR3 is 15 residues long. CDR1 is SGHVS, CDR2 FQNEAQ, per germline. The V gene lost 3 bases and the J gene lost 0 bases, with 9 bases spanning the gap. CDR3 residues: CASSFQIYSGNTIYF. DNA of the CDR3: TGTGCCAGCAGCTTTCAGATTTACTCTGGAAACACCATATATTTT.

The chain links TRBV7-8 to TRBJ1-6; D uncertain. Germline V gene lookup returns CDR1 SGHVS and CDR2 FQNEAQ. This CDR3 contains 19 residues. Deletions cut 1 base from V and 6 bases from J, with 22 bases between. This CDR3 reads CASSLVLPGRTPFNSPLHF. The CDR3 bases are TGTGCCAGCAGCTTAGTCCTCCCAGGTCGTACCCCTTTTAATTCACCCCTCCACTTT.

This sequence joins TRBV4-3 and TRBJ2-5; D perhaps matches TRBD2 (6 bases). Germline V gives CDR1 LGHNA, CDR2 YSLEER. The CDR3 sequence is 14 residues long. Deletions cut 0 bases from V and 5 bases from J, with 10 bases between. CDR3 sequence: CASSQDGGLETQYF. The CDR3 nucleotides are TGCGCCAGCAGCCAAGATGGGGGGTTGGAGACCCAGTACTTC.

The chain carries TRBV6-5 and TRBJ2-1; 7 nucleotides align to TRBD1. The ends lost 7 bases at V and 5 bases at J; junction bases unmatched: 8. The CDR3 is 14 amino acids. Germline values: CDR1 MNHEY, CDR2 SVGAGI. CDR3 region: CASTMTGWNNEQFF. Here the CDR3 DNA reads TGTGCCAGCACAATGACAGGGTGGAACAATGAGCAGTTCTTC.

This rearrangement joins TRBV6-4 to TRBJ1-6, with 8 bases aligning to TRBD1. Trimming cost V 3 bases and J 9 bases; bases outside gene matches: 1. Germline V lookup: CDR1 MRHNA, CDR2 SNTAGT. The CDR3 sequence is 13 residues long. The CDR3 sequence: CASSEQGGSPLHF. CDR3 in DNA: TGTGCCAGCAGTGAACAGGGGGGTTCACCCCTCCACTTT.

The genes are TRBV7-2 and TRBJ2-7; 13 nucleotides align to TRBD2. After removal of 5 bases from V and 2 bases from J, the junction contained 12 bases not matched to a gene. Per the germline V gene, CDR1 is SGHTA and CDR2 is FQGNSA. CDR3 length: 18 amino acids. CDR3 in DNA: TGTGCCAGCAGCCTGACTAGCGGGGGGCCCGCCCCTCCCTACGAGCAGTACTTC. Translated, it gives CASSLTSGGPAPPYEQYF.

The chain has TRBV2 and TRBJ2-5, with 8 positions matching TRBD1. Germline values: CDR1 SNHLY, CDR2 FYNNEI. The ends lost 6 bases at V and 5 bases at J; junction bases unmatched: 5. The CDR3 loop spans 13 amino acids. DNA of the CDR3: TGTGCCAGCAGATACGGGGACAGGGAGACCCAGTACTTC. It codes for CASRYGDRETQYF.

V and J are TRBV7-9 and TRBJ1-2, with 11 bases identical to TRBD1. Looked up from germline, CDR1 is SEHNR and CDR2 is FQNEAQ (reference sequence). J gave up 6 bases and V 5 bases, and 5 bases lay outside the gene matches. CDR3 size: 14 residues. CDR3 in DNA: TGTGCCAGCAGCGTGGACAGGGGGCCGGATGGCTACACCTTC. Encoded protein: CASSVDRGPDGYTF. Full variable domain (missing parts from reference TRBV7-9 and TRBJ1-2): DTGVSQNPRHKITKRGQNVTFRCDPISEHNRLYWYRQTLGQGPEFLTYFQNEAQLEKSRLLSDRFSAERPKGSFSTLEIQRTEQGDSAMYLCASSVDRGPDGYTFGSGTRLTVV.

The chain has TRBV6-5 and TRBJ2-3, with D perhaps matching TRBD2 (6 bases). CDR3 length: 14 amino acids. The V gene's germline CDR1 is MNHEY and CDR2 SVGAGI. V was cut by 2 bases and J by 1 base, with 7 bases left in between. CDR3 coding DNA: TGTGCCAGCAGTTACGGGACTCGCACAGATACGCAGTATTTT. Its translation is CASSYGTRTDTQYF.

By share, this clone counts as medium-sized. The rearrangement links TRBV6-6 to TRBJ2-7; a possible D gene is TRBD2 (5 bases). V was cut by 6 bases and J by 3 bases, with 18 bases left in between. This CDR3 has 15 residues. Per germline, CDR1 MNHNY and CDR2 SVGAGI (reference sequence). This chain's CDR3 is CASRDREGGGYEQYF. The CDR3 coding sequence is TGTGCCAGCAGGGATAGGGAAGGAGGAGGCTACGAGCAGTACTTC.

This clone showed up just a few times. The CDR3 sequence: CASWEAGHNEQFF. Written as DNA, the CDR3 is TGTGCCAGCTGGGAGGCGGGGCACAATGAGCAGTTCTTC. The chain couples TRBV6-6 to TRBJ2-1; TRBD2 might be the D (6 bases). The germline gives CDR1 MNHNY, CDR2 SVGAGI (reference sequence). V lost 8 bases to trimming and J lost 5 bases, with 13 bases between them. The CDR3 sequence is 13 residues long.

CDR3 residues: CASSLGGGPGTDTQYF. CDR3 bases: TGCGCCAGCAGCCTCGGGGGGGGTCCGGGCACAGATACGCAGTATTTT. V is TRBV5-1 and J is TRBJ2-3; TRBD2 matches 8 bases. Germline V lookup: CDR1 SGHRS, CDR2 YFSETQ. CDR3 length equals 16 residues. J gave up 1 base and V 4 bases, and 8 bases lay outside the gene matches.

CDR3 residues: CASTPSGGSYEQYF. The CDR3 DNA is TGTGCCAGCACCCCTAGCGGGGGCTCCTACGAGCAGTACTTC. The chain uses TRBV9 and TRBJ2-7; TRBD2 agrees at 10 bases. Per germline, CDR1 SGDLS and CDR2 YYNGEE. CDR3 length: 14 residues. Trimming cost V 6 bases and J 0 bases; bases outside gene matches: 3. Full variable domain (missing parts from reference TRBV9 and TRBJ2-7): DSGVTQTPKHLITATGQRVTLRCSPRSGDLSVYWYQQSLDQGLQFLIQYYNGEERAKGNILERFSAQQFPDLHSELNLSSLELGDSALYFCASTPSGGSYEQYFGPGTRLTVT.

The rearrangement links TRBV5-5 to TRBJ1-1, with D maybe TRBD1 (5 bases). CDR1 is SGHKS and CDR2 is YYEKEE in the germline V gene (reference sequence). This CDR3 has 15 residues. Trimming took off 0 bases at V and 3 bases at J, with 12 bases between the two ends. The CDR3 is CASSLGGGYDTEAFF. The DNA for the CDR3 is TGTGCCAGCAGCTTGGGCGGGGGTTACGACACTGAAGCTTTCTTT.

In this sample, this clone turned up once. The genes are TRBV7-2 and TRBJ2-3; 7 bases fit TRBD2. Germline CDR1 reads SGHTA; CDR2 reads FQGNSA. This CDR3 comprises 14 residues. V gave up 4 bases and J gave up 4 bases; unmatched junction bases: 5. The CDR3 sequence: CASSWGGESDTQYF. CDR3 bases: TGTGCCAGCAGCTGGGGAGGGGAATCAGATACGCAGTATTTT. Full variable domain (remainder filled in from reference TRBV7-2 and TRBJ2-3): GAGVSQSPSNKVTEKGKDVELRCDPISGHTALYWYRQSLGQGLEFLIYFQGNSAPDKSGLPSDRFSAERTGGSVSTLTIQRTQQEDSAVYLCASSWGGESDTQYFGPGTRLTVL.

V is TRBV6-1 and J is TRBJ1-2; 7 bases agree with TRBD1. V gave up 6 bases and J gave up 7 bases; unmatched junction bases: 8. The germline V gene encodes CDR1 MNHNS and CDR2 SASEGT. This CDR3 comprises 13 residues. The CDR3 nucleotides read TGTGCCAGCAGCCTTCGACAGGGTAGTGGCTACACCTTC. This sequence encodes CASSLRQGSGYTF.

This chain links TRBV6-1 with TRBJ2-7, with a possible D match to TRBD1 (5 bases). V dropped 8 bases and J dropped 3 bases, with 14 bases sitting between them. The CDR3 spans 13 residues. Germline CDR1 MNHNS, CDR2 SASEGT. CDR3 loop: CASGHRQIYEQYF. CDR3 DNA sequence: TGTGCCAGCGGCCACAGACAGATCTACGAGCAGTACTTC.

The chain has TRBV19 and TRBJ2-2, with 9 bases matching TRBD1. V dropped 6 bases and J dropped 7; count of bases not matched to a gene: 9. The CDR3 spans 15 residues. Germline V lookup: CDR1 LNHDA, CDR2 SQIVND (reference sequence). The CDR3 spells CASRLTGGRDGELFF. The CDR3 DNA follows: TGTGCCAGTAGGCTAACAGGGGGCCGGGACGGGGAGCTGTTTTTT.